This TCR beta chain stems from a study of beta chain features in type 1 diabetes. Findings and limits, study-wide: Highly expressing activated T cells could be over-counted with a cDNA template.

Germline loops: CDR1 GTSNPN, CDR2 SVGIG (reference sequence). This CDR3 is 14 amino acids long. Trimming left V 3 bases short and J 2 bases short, with 11 bases between. The sequenced template was cDNA made from the entire isolated RNA. The assay was immunoSEQ multiplex PCR, and TCRdb's table has in-frame clones only and misses some. The sample lists about half a million clones; 25% to 35% were seen once. This clone was found a few times. Its antigen is not identified. The authors took one heparinised blood draw, averaging roughly 120 mL, from each donor. All of the sorted populations showed purity greater than 95%.

The source material was naive CD4+ T cells from blood. The chain recombines TRBV30 with TRBJ2-4; no firm D call. This receptor was taken from a man aged 18 to 35 in good health. The CDR3, as DNA: TGTGCCTGGAGAAGTTGGGGAACCAAAAACATTCAGTACTTC. Translated, it gives CAWRSWGTKNIQYF. The full variable domain, completed using reference TRBV30 and TRBJ2-4, is SQTIHQWPATLVQPVGSPLSLECTVEGTSNPNLYWYRQAAGRGLQLLFYSVGIGQISSEVPQNLSASRPQDRQFILSSKKLLLSDSGFYLCAWRSWGTKNIQYFGAGTRLSVL.